Presented here are 19 T cell receptor beta chains from one specimen sequenced in a study of blood T cell repertoires in COVID-19. The method was immunoSEQ multiplex PCR; TCRdb's version includes in-frame clones alone and lacks a portion of them. The sample consists of roughly 140,000 clones, around nine tenths of them appearing once. Sample: peripheral blood. Every receptor here comes from a human donor in a cohort sampled during active COVID-19.

The chain links TRBV7-6 to TRBJ2-2, with D possibly TRBD1 on 6 matching bases. CDR1 and CDR2 from the germline V gene are SGHVS and FNYEAQ. The CDR3 contains 16 residues. V lost 0 bases, J lost 6 bases, and 14 bases lay in between. CDR3 residues: CASSLADLRGSGELFF. The CDR3 DNA follows: TGTGCCAGCAGCTTAGCCGATCTTAGGGGGTCCGGGGAGCTGTTTTTT. Full variable domain (rest looked up from reference TRBV7-6 and TRBJ2-2): GAGVSQSPRYKVTKRGQDVALRCDPISGHVSLYWYRQALGQGPEFLTYFNYEAQQDKSGLPNDRFSAERPEGSISTLTIQRTEQRDSAMYRCASSLADLRGSGELFFGEGSRLTVL.

This clone was seen just once. The rearrangement uses TRBV11-3 and TRBJ1-1, with D possibly being TRBD1 (6 bases). Germline V lookup: CDR1 SGHNT, CDR2 YENEEA. V was shortened by 5 bases and J by 10 bases, with 17 bases between the two germline ends. The CDR3 is 13 residues long. CDR3 in DNA: TGTGCCAGCAGCCTAACAGGGTCGGGGATAGCTTTCTTT. Translation gives CASSLTGSGIAFF.

The genes are TRBV7-6 and TRBJ2-5, with a possible D match to TRBD1 (5 bases). Germline V gene sequence: CDR1 SGHVS, CDR2 FNYEAQ. V lost 5 bases and J lost 1, with 8 bases in between. The CDR3 runs to 13 residues. CDR3 region: CASSAGFQETQYF. In DNA, the CDR3 is TGTGCCAGCAGCGCAGGGTTCCAAGAGACCCAGTACTTC.

The J gene is TRBJ2-5, the V gene TRBV11-2; tentatively, D is TRBD1 (6 bases). The V end lost 3 bases, the J end lost 4 bases, and 21 bases lay between the germline ends. This CDR3 contains 17 residues. Germline lookup yields CDR1 SGHAT and CDR2 FQNNGV. The CDR3 DNA reads as TGTGCCAGCAGCTTGAAGGTCGGGACAACAATAGGAGAGACCCAGTACTTC. Protein product: CASSLKVGTTIGETQYF.

The gene calls are TRBV7-8 and TRBJ1-1; 11 bases line up with TRBD1. Germline CDR1 SGHVS, CDR2 FQNEAQ. V gave up 8 bases and J gave up 3 bases; unmatched junction bases: 8. The CDR3 totals 15 residues. The CDR3 region has the DNA TGTGCCAGCGGGCTTGGGACAGGGGGGCACACTGAAGCTTTCTTT. It yields the protein CASGLGTGGHTEAFF.

The J gene is TRBJ1-1, the V gene TRBV14, with D unclear. Germline CDR1 reads SGHDN; CDR2 reads FVKESK. Trimming removed 3 bases at V and 2 bases at J, with 16 bases between. This CDR3 contains 16 residues. CDR3: CASSQRDRTPNTEAFF. The CDR3 DNA reads as TGTGCCAGCAGCCAGCGGGATCGAACTCCTAACACTGAAGCTTTCTTT.

The gene calls are TRBV3-1 (or the pseudogene TRBV3-2) and TRBJ2-7; D uncertain. V lost 2 bases and J 0 bases, leaving 5 bases between the germline ends. This CDR3 has 13 residues. Germline CDR1 reads LGHDT; CDR2 reads YNNKEL (reference sequence). The CDR3 DNA follows: TGTGCCAGCAGCCAACCAAACTCCTACGAGCAGTACTTC. This gives the protein CASSQPNSYEQYF.

CDR3 loop: CASSRGIWDRASYNEQFF. CDR3 DNA: TGTGCCAGCTCACGGGGAATCTGGGACAGGGCTTCCTACAATGAGCAGTTCTTC. The J gene is TRBJ2-1, the V gene TRBV18; 9 nucleotides match TRBD1. CDR1 and CDR2 (germline): KGHSH, LQKENI. Trimming at V came to 4 bases and at J to 1 base, leaving 11 bases not matched to a gene. This CDR3 has 18 residues.

DNA of the CDR3: TGTGCCAGCAGTTTAGTAGCGGGAGGTAGCACAGATACGCAGTATTTT. It yields the protein CASSLVAGGSTDTQYF. The chain recombines TRBV28 with TRBJ2-3; 10 bases match TRBD2. Germline-derived CDR1 and CDR2 are MDHEN and SYDVKM. Losses at the gene ends were 2 bases for V and 0 bases for J; bases not matched to a gene: 2. This CDR3 is 16 amino acids long.

The J gene is TRBJ1-1, the V gene TRBV9, with 9 bases lining up with TRBD1. The length of the CDR3 is 17 residues. The V gene's germline CDR1 is SGDLS and CDR2 YYNGEE. V lost 3 bases, J lost 5 bases, and 14 bases stayed unmatched. The CDR3 is CASSASPRQGEWTEAFF. CDR3 nucleotides: TGTGCCAGCAGCGCCAGCCCACGACAGGGGGAATGGACTGAAGCTTTCTTT.

The chain employs TRBV28 and TRBJ1-2, with 8 nucleotides matching TRBD1. Trimming at V came to 0 bases and at J to 6 bases, leaving 12 bases not matched to a gene. The CDR3 is 17 amino acids. The germline CDR1 and CDR2 sequences are MDHEN and SYDVKM. The CDR3 nucleotides are TGTGCCAGCAGTTTATGGCTTAACGGACAGGGAAGGGATGGCTACACCTTC. It codes for CASSLWLNGQGRDGYTF.

The CDR3 coding sequence is TGTGCCAGCAGCCCCCTTCCTCAAGAGACCCAGTACTTC. Translation gives CASSPLPQETQYF. This chain links TRBV9 with TRBJ2-5; no definite D call. Germline lookup yields CDR1 SGDLS and CDR2 YYNGEE. This CDR3 is 13 amino acids long. The V end was cut by 4 bases, the J end by 2 bases, with 9 bases between.

The chain recombines TRBV12-3 or TRBV12-4 with TRBJ1-6; D unclear. V was clipped by 3 bases and J by 7 bases, with 7 bases between them. The CDR3 sequence is 13 residues long. CDR3 coding DNA: TGTGCCAGCAGTTTGTTCGGGAATTCACCCCTCCACTTT. The encoded protein is CASSLFGNSPLHF.

This sequence joins TRBV28 and TRBJ2-1, with a tentative D call TRBD1 (7 bases). Germline lookup yields CDR1 MDHEN and CDR2 SYDVKM. Deletions cut 6 bases from V and 9 bases from J, with 15 bases between. The CDR3 runs to 13 residues. Here the CDR3 DNA reads TGTGCCAGCAGCCCCAGGGGGGCCAGTGAGCAGTTCTTC. Residues: CASSPRGASEQFF.

V usage is TRBV11-2 and J usage is TRBJ2-3; TRBD2 is a possible D gene (6 bases). The germline V gene has CDR1 SGHAT and CDR2 FQNNGV. Trimming took off 5 bases at V and 0 bases at J, with 18 bases between the two ends. The CDR3 is 17 residues long. The CDR3: CASSASAFSGSTDTQYF. CDR3 DNA sequence: TGTGCCAGCAGCGCTAGCGCTTTCAGCGGGAGCACAGATACGCAGTATTTT.

The chain combines TRBV14 with TRBJ1-2; maybe TRBD1 (5 bases). Germline values: CDR1 SGHDN, CDR2 FVKESK. Trimming removed 0 bases from V and 5 bases from J, with 13 bases in between. This CDR3 is 15 amino acids long. The CDR3 loop reads CASSQDSRRGYGYTF. DNA for the CDR3: TGTGCCAGCAGCCAAGATTCGAGGAGGGGATATGGCTACACCTTC.

The rearrangement joins TRBV19 to TRBJ1-5; 9 bases line up with TRBD1. CDR1 LNHDA and CDR2 SQIVND come from the germline V gene (reference sequence). After removal of 4 bases from V and 0 bases from J, the junction contained 7 bases not matched to a gene. The CDR3 totals 17 residues. CDR3 loop: CASSTGTGLYSNQPQHF. The CDR3 bases are TGTGCCAGTAGTACCGGGACAGGGCTTTATAGCAATCAGCCCCAGCATTTT.

The CDR3: CASSTGTSGGQETQYF. CDR3 nucleotide sequence: TGCGCCAGCAGCACCGGGACTAGCGGGGGCCAAGAGACCCAGTACTTC. This chain links TRBV5-1 with TRBJ2-5, with 14 bases aligning to TRBD2. After removal of 4 bases from V and 1 base from J, the junction contained 3 bases not matched to a gene. The CDR3 extends over 16 amino acids. Germline V gives CDR1 SGHRS, CDR2 YFSETQ.

The rearrangement joins TRBV29-1 to TRBJ2-5; 7 nucleotides line up with TRBD2. Germline V gene data show CDR1 as SQVTM and CDR2 as ANQGSEA. V shed 4 bases, J shed 4 bases, and the junction held 6 bases outside the gene matches. The CDR3 contains 13 residues. The CDR3 nucleotides are TGCAGCGTTGCGGGGGGTGGGTTAGAGACCCAGTACTTC. Protein product: CSVAGGGLETQYF.